This TCR beta chain was sequenced in a study of blood T cells in healthy people across ages (dated by TCRdb to the mid-2010s). For the wider study: In model experiments, template switching captured roughly one uniquely barcoded TCR beta cDNA molecule for every two T cells. Using deep sequencing normalized with unique cDNA molecular identifiers, the study measured how TCR beta repertoire diversity changes with age. The donors were divided into four age groups: young (average around 15 years), middle-aged (over 35), aged (approximately 64) and long-lived (about 90). To avoid experimental bias, donors of different ages were randomly spread across the sequencing lanes. Two additional independent replicas of 1 million unique cDNA reads from the same blood draw were analyzed for two donors (one aged 18 to 29 and one aged 80 or older).

The full study reports these points: Since profiling was done on bulk unsorted PBMCs, naive and antigen-experienced compartments could not be conclusively compared. Estimates of total diversity based on one million sequenced T cells were regarded as lower bounds and as underestimates. As age increased, observed TCR beta diversity per million T cells dropped in a roughly linear way, and a significant reduction was already evident by age around 41. Because donor CMV infection status was unknown, age-related changes in expanded clonotypes were potentially confounded. Observed TCR beta diversity correlated strongly with the percentage of naive T cells measured by flow cytometry. Compared with the aged group, more naive CD4+ T cells, fewer expanded clones and increased TCR diversity were shown by the long-lived group, suggesting age selection.

CDR1 is given as DFQATT and CDR2 as SNEGSKA, both from the germline V gene (reference sequence). Taken from cysteine to phenylalanine, the CDR3 has 14 residues. Kept here is only the CDR3 DNA, which spans 42 bases and is read in frame from base 1. V gives up 5 bases and J gives up 8 bases, and the segment between their germline ends measures 21 bases. Donors were about 36 systemically healthy Caucasian individuals from Russia aged roughly 6 to 90 years. Approximately 10 milliliters of peripheral blood were collected from each donor into EDTA-treated Vacutainer tubes. Ficoll-Paque density-gradient centrifugation was used to isolate PBMCs, with at least 7 million per sample. Total RNA was extracted from PBMCs with Trizol reagent, with at least 6 micrograms obtained per sample. Naive CD45RAhigh/CD27high T cell percentages were measured by flow cytometry on a PBMC aliquot from every donor. To note about this clonotype: Its antigen target is currently unknown. No quality values exist for individual bases; no much larger clone is one base distant.

The library relied on 5' RACE. The instrument given in TCRdb is Illumina HiSeq 2500. A second PCR of about 7 to 12 cycles was run with a J-beta primer mix and a sample-barcoded 5' primer. A unique molecular identifier was introduced onto each TCR beta cDNA molecule by a template-switch 5' adaptor carrying 12 random nucleotides. At least 3 million CDR3-containing paired-end reads were obtained from each sample. First-strand cDNA synthesis was performed from all RNA using the Mint cDNA synthesis kit, with priming by a TRBC-specific oligonucleotide. All cDNA was treated with uracil-DNA glycosylase and then went through a first 18-cycle PCR with the universal primers M1SS and BC2_uni_R. From the authors' description of their analysis: For normalization, 1 million high-quality reads were randomly selected from each sample, with every read carrying a distinct molecular identifier. Instead of being binned into consensus sequences, reads that shared molecular identifiers were thrown out. MiTCR, set to a Q25 quality threshold and the strictest error-elimination algorithm, was used for CDR3 identification, clonotype clustering and error correction. A nonparametric unseen species model with Euler transformation was used to estimate a lower bound on total TCR beta diversity. TCRdb's own reprocessing of the public reads used fastp at Q25 and MiXCR and kept productive beta chains. Each CDR3 protein appears once, grouped with its most common genes and DNA. TCRdb, rather than the study authors, made the V and J calls. For this sample there are over a million distinct CDR3 sequences; 35% to 45% appear just once. The top ten clones comprise 4% of the sample.

The sequence derives from a woman between 18 and 30 years old in good health. Sequencing used blood. This chain is built from TRBV20-1 and TRBJ1-2, with TRBD1 as a weak D call on 6 bases. The CDR3 corresponds to CSALVRDTFSGYTF. The DNA sequence is given as TGCAGTGCTCTCGTCCGGGACACATTCTCCGGCTACACCTTC.